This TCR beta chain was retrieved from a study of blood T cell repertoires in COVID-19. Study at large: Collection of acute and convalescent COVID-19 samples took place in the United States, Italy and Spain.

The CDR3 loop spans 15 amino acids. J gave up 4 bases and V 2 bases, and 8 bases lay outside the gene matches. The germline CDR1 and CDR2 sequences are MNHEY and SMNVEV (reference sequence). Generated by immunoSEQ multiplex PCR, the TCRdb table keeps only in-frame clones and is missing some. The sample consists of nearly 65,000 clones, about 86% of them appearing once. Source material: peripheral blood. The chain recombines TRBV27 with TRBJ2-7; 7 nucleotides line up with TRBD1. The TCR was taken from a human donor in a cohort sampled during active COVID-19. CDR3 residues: CASSLRIGGFYEQYF. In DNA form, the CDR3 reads TGTGCCAGCAGTTTACGGATAGGGGGCTTTTACGAGCAGTACTTC.